The 26 T cell receptor beta chains below were found in one sample sequenced in a study of cytomegalovirus exposure and HLA in healthy donors. This PCR relied on a set of 60 Vbeta primers and 13 Jbeta primers. Profiling relied on immunoSEQ multiplex PCR, and the TCRdb table lists in-frame clones only, not all of them. Its table lists 75,000 to 90,000 clones. Sequencing was performed on PBMCs. Receptors originate from a woman aged 60-75 years in good health and CMV-seronegative.

In the case of this clone: One end of the junction is discordant with germline, which a read error may explain. The chain carries TRBV7-7 and TRBJ2-1, with D possibly matching TRBD1 (6 bases). This CDR3 spans 13 amino acids. The germline CDR1 and CDR2 sequences are SSHAT and FNYEAQ (reference sequence). CDR3 sequence: CASSPQGPNEQFF. CDR3 coding DNA: TGTGCTAGCAGCCCACAGGGACCCAATGAGCAGTTCTTC.

The rearrangement links TRBV9 to TRBJ2-1, with TRBD2 matching over 7 bases. CDR1 is SGDLS, CDR2 YYNGEE, per germline. The CDR3 is 17 amino acids. The V gene end was trimmed by 3 bases and the J gene end by 5 bases; junction bases not matched to a gene: 14. CDR3 sequence reads: CASSDPSGLADHNEQFF. CDR3 bases: TGTGCCAGCAGCGACCCATCGGGGCTAGCGGACCACAATGAGCAGTTCTTC.

The chain recombines TRBV2 with TRBJ2-7, with 7 positions matching TRBD1. CDR1 and CDR2 (germline): SNHLY, FYNNEI. The CDR3 is 14 residues long. The ends lost 5 bases at V and 3 bases at J; junction bases unmatched: 7. The CDR3 nucleotides read TGTGCCAGCAGTCGGGACAGTCAGGGCTACGAGCAGTACTTC. This translates into CASSRDSQGYEQYF.

The chain carries TRBV19 and TRBJ2-1; TRBD2 matches 8 bases. Germline CDR1 is LNHDA and CDR2 is SQIVND (reference sequence). V shed 9 bases, J shed 7 bases, and the junction held 14 bases outside the gene matches. The CDR3 contains 15 residues. The CDR3 spells CASSEGVAGINEQFF. The CDR3 coding sequence is TGTGCCAGCTCGGAGGGGGTAGCGGGAATAAATGAGCAGTTCTTC. Full variable domain (remainder filled in from reference TRBV19 and TRBJ2-1): DGGITQSPKYLFRKEGQNVTLSCEQNLNHDAMYWYRQDPGQGLRLIYYSQIVNDFQKGDIAEGYSVSREKKESFPLTVTSAQKNPTAFYLCASSEGVAGINEQFFGPGTRLTVL.

This rearrangement joins TRBV28 to TRBJ1-2, with TRBD1 matching over 9 bases. This CDR3 has 14 residues. The germline gives CDR1 MDHEN, CDR2 SYDVKM. V was clipped by 5 bases and J by 3 bases; unmatched bases: 4. The CDR3 bases are TGTGCCAGCAGTCTTACAGGGGGCCACTATGGCTACACCTTC. This gives the protein CASSLTGGHYGYTF.

This rearrangement joins TRBV6-5 to TRBJ1-2, with a weak D call TRBD1 (6 bases). The CDR3 spans 15 residues. CDR1 and CDR2 (germline): MNHEY, SVGAGI. V was cut by 4 bases and J by 7 bases, with 19 bases left in between. The CDR3 spells CASSSRGGVGGGYTF. The CDR3 nucleotides read TGTGCCAGCAGTTCACGAGGGGGGGTTGGAGGTGGCTACACCTTC.

The V and J genes are TRBV6-1 and TRBJ1-1; D uncertain. Germline V CDR1 and CDR2: MNHNS, SASEGT. V was pared by 7 bases and J by 7 bases, with 16 bases between. This CDR3 contains 13 residues. The CDR3 DNA reads TGTGCCAGCATTTTCAGTACCAGATTTGAAGCTTTCTTT. This encodes CASIFSTRFEAFF.

The CDR3 DNA sequence: TGTGCCAGCAGCTCCGGTCGGAGTCCGACCGGGGAGACCCAGTACTTC. It codes for CASSSGRSPTGETQYF. The chain links TRBV7-9 to TRBJ2-5; no reliable D call. CDR3 size: 16 residues. The V end was cut by 4 bases, the J end by 5 bases, with 20 bases between. Germline CDR1 SEHNR, CDR2 FQNEAQ (reference sequence).

This rearrangement joins TRBV28 to TRBJ1-5; D not resolved. Trimming stripped 2 bases from V and 1 base from J, with 6 bases between. This CDR3 is 14 amino acids long. Germline assignment: CDR1 MDHEN and CDR2 SYDVKM. CDR3 in amino acids: CASSLIQSNQPQHF. The DNA of the CDR3 is TGTGCCAGCAGTTTAATCCAGAGCAATCAGCCCCAGCATTTT.

The V and J genes are TRBV27 and TRBJ1-5, with D possibly matching TRBD1 (5 bases). Trimming took 6 bases from V and 1 from J, leaving 19 bases between them. Germline CDR1 is MNHEY and CDR2 is SMNVEV (reference sequence). CDR3 length: 17 amino acids. The CDR3 nucleotides are TGTGCCAGCAGCTCACACGGGGGGGTTGGCAGCAATCAGCCCCAGCATTTT. It codes for CASSSHGGVGSNQPQHF.

The genes are TRBV2 and TRBJ1-1, with no clear D. Trimming took off 7 bases at V and 2 bases at J, with 2 bases between the two ends. Germline loops: CDR1 SNHLY, CDR2 FYNNEI. The CDR3 totals 10 residues. This chain's CDR3 is CASINTEAFF. The CDR3 DNA reads as TGTGCCAGCATAAACACTGAAGCTTTCTTT.

The rearrangement uses TRBV28 and TRBJ1-5; tentative D call: TRBD1 (5 bases). Trimming pared 10 bases from V and 5 bases from J, leaving 12 bases between. Per the germline V gene, CDR1 is MDHEN and CDR2 is SYDVKM. The CDR3 consists of 12 residues. The CDR3 spells CATRGGDQPQHF. The CDR3 region has the DNA TGTGCCACCCGCGGGGGGGATCAGCCCCAGCATTTT.

The chain is built from TRBV19 and TRBJ2-7; 10 nucleotides align to TRBD2. Trimming took 6 bases from V and 4 from J; bases not matched to a gene: 15. Germline V gives CDR1 LNHDA, CDR2 SQIVND (reference sequence). The CDR3 spans 17 residues. The CDR3 loop is CASSRQLAGVDQYEQYF. CDR3 DNA sequence: TGTGCCAGTAGCCGGCAGCTAGCGGGAGTGGATCAATACGAGCAGTACTTC.

This rearrangement joins TRBV28 to TRBJ2-7; a weak D match, TRBD2 (6 bases). The germline V gene encodes CDR1 MDHEN and CDR2 SYDVKM. The CDR3 has 13 amino acids. V lost 2 bases, J lost 6 bases, and 11 bases lay in between. The CDR3 sequence is CASSLGGRLEQYF. The CDR3 nucleotides are TGTGCCAGCAGTTTAGGAGGGAGACTCGAGCAGTACTTC.

The V call is TRBV7-3, the J call TRBJ2-6; D might be TRBD2 (6 bases). The CDR3 is 15 amino acids. Deletions cut 3 bases from V and 3 bases from J, with 9 bases between. Germline V gene sequence: CDR1 SGHTA, CDR2 FQGTGA. CDR3 sequence reads: CASSFMGGGANVLTF. The CDR3 nucleotides read TGTGCCAGCAGCTTTATGGGAGGTGGGGCCAACGTCCTGACTTTC.

This chain uses TRBV4-2 with TRBJ2-5; 8 bases match TRBD1. Germline V gene data show CDR1 as LGHNA and CDR2 as YNFKEQ. Trimming removed 2 bases from V and 2 bases from J; junction bases left unmatched: 10. The CDR3 covers 17 residues. CDR3 nucleotides: TGTGCCAGCAGCCAAACAGGACAGGGTGGAGGGCAAGAGACCCAGTACTTC. This encodes CASSQTGQGGGQETQYF.

V gene TRBV10-3 combines with J gene TRBJ2-1, with 9 bases matching TRBD2. The germline gives CDR1 ENHRY, CDR2 SYGVKD. The CDR3 runs to 14 residues. V shed 8 bases and J 7 bases; nucleotides not matched to a gene: 9. CDR3: CAIGAGGPVNEQFF. CDR3 in DNA: TGTGCCATCGGGGCGGGAGGGCCGGTAAATGAGCAGTTCTTC.

The chain carries TRBV27 and TRBJ2-7; 10 bases match TRBD1. Germline V gives CDR1 MNHEY, CDR2 SMNVEV (reference sequence). CDR3 length: 15 residues. V shed 7 bases, J shed 5 bases, and the junction held 11 bases outside the gene matches. CDR3 DNA sequence: TGTGCCAGCACTAATTGGGGGACAGGGGTTAACGAGCAGTACTTC. Protein sequence: CASTNWGTGVNEQYF.

Comments on this clone: An end of the junction does not agree with germline; a read error may underlie this. The genes are TRBV6-6 and TRBJ2-7; possible D gene TRBD1, 6 bases. The CDR3 covers 13 residues. The V gene's germline CDR1 is MNHNY and CDR2 SVGAGI (reference sequence). In nucleotides, the CDR3 is TGTGCCAGCATGTCCCGGACAGACCCTTCAATCCACTTC. This encodes CASMSRTDPSIHF.

The chain carries TRBV2 and TRBJ1-2; 7 positions agree with TRBD1. CDR1 and CDR2 from the germline V gene are SNHLY and FYNNEI. The CDR3 is made up of 13 amino acids. The V gene end was trimmed by 6 bases and the J gene end by 3 bases; junction bases not matched to a gene: 4. CDR3 DNA sequence: TGTGCCAGCAGACAAGACAGGGACTATGGCTACACCTTC. Protein sequence: CASRQDRDYGYTF.

With respect to this clone: Germline and junction disagree at one end, which may indicate a read error. The genes are TRBV18 and TRBJ2-7; perhaps TRBD1 as D (8 bases). The CDR3 covers 17 residues. The germline V gene has CDR1 KGHSH and CDR2 LQKENI. The CDR3 DNA sequence: TGTGCCAGCTCCCCACAGGGGGTGGGACTATCCTTTTACGAGCAGTACTTC. Its protein is CASSPQGVGLSFYEQYF.

The chain employs TRBV5-4 and TRBJ1-3; 8 bases align to TRBD1. Trimming at V came to 3 bases and at J to 0 bases, leaving 11 bases not matched to a gene. This CDR3 region has 18 residues. Germline CDR1 reads SGHNT; CDR2 reads YYREEE (reference sequence). In DNA, the CDR3 is TGTGCCAGCAGCTCCTTCTCGGACAGGGCCCACTCTGGAAACACCATATATTTT. This translates into CASSSFSDRAHSGNTIYF.

The chain carries TRBV6-6 and TRBJ2-7, with 7 bases that match TRBD2. There are 15 residues in the CDR3. Germline V CDR1 and CDR2: MNHNY, SVGAGI (reference sequence). The J segment lost 3 bases and the V segment lost 1 base, leaving 6 bases of the junction unmatched. This CDR3 reads CASSYFGREDYEQYF. Written as DNA, the CDR3 is TGTGCCAGCAGTTACTTCGGTCGGGAGGACTACGAGCAGTACTTC.

The rearrangement links TRBV2 to TRBJ1-2; TRBD1 might be the D (5 bases). Germline V gene data show CDR1 as SNHLY and CDR2 as FYNNEI. Trimming took off 6 bases at V and 0 bases at J, with 11 bases between the two ends. The CDR3 spans 14 residues. The DNA of the CDR3 is TGTGCCAGCAGGCCTGACAGTTCTAACTATGGCTACACCTTC. Its translation: CASRPDSSNYGYTF.

This rearrangement joins TRBV5-6 to TRBJ1-3, with unresolved D. Germline V gene lookup returns CDR1 SGHDT and CDR2 YYEEEE. V was cut by 4 bases and J by 3 bases, with 5 bases left in between. The CDR3 loop spans 12 amino acids. In DNA form, the CDR3 reads TGTGCCAGCAGCCGAGATGGAAACACCATATATTTT. This codes for CASSRDGNTIYF.

V usage is TRBV7-2 and J usage is TRBJ2-1, with TRBD2 matching over 10 bases. This CDR3 is built from 15 residues. The germline gives CDR1 SGHTA, CDR2 FQGNSA. V trimming: 5 bases; J trimming: 10 bases; junction bases outside the gene matches: 11. CDR3 sequence reads: CASSGGLAEGVEQFF. CDR3 DNA sequence: TGTGCCAGCAGCGGTGGACTAGCGGAGGGGGTCGAGCAGTTCTTC.